This is a list of T cell receptor beta chains from one sample in a study of blood T cell repertoires in COVID-19. Assay: immunoSEQ multiplex PCR; the TCRdb copy retains only in-frame clones and omits some. The sample lists 29,000 or so clones; approximately 86% were seen once. The specimen sequenced was peripheral blood. These receptor sequences come from a human donor in a cohort sampled during active COVID-19. The donor label of this sample is uncertain. The conserved cysteine and the conserved F or W are not part of the CDR3 here. The D gene is left open where the match is weak.

V gene	CDR3 length	J gene	D gene	CDR3 protein
TRBV27	9	TRBJ2-7	NA	ASYRFGEQY
TRBV4-1	12	TRBJ2-7	NA	ASSQDEASYEQY
TRBV5-4	14	TRBJ1-2	NA	ASSPGTRDAGYGYT
TRBV5-1	12	TRBJ1-1	TRBD1	ASSDTGALTEAF
TRBV5-4	14	TRBJ2-5	TRBD1	ASSLAKQGVRETQY
TRBV27	13	TRBJ1-1	NA	ASSLGARASTEAF
TRBV7-9	17	TRBJ2-2	TRBD2	ASSLSSGLAGGGTGELF
TRBV7-9	11	TRBJ1-6	NA	ASSSSGQSPLH
TRBV6-2/TRBV6-3	14	TRBJ2-5	NA	ASSYAETNHGETQY
TRBV6-5	10	TRBJ2-7	TRBD1	ASIPQGGEQY
TRBV28	13	TRBJ2-7	TRBD2	ASSPGGGNAYEQY
TRBV12-3/TRBV12-4	10	TRBJ1-2	NA	ASSAPDYGYT
TRBV29-1	12	TRBJ2-5	TRBD1	SVVPTGGRETQY
TRBV5-1	11	TRBJ1-1	NA	ASSNTGSTEAF
TRBV24-1	14	TRBJ1-5	TRBD1	ATSDSGQGAEQPQH
TRBV28	12	TRBJ1-5	TRBD1	ASSTLDRGLPQH
TRBV30	11	TRBJ2-7	NA	AWSVDFRYEQY
TRBV5-4	14	TRBJ2-1	TRBD2	ASSGGGSGRWNEQF
TRBV28	10	TRBJ1-2	NA	ASSLRGYGYT
TRBV25-1	13	TRBJ2-1	NA	ASSDGGSSYNEQF
TRBV5-5	12	TRBJ2-2	NA	ASSPGVNTGELF
TRBV30	13	TRBJ2-7	TRBD2	AWSVKAGAAYEQY
TRBV27	14	TRBJ2-2	TRBD1	ASRRLGQGKTGELF
TRBV24-1	12	TRBJ2-5	NA	ATSDPRVGETQY